This TCR beta chain is drawn from a study of siplizumab effects on memory and regulatory T cells (dated by TCRdb to the late 2010s). Regarding the research as a whole: The study looked at the effect of siplizumab, an anti-CD2 antibody, on alloreactive T-cell subsets in allogeneic mixed lymphocyte reactions made from human PBMCs. The paper's findings and limits, for the study overall: Sequences below about 10^-5 frequency were poorly captured, so only a minor fraction of alloreactive clones could be mapped to unstimulated subsets. For roughly 80-95% of proliferating CD4+ or CD8+ clones, no naive or memory phenotype could be assigned. No functional confirmation was obtained for the suppressive function of proliferating Tregs from siplizumab cultures. Siplizumab significantly lowered the cumulative frequency of alloreactive sequences that could be traced to unstimulated CD4+ memory T cells. In reactions with siplizumab, an average of about 69% of mappable alloreactive CD4+ clones were Treg-derived, compared with 25% to 30% in control reactions. Compared with memory T cells, unstimulated naive T cells appeared more diverse, and naive cells seemed to make a substantial contribution to the alloresponse.

This clone was recorded only once. There is no known antigen for this receptor. One base away there is no much larger clone; base qualities are not given. Sorted unstimulated T cells and proliferating T cells recovered from mixed lymphocyte reactions were subjected to TCRbeta CDR3 sequencing. Fresh whole blood from approximately 10 HLA-typed healthy donors was used to isolate PBMCs. Library method: the immunoSEQ multiplex PCR assay. Approximately 93,000 TCR templates per sample were assayed by the deep sequencing platform. Genomic DNA extracted from sorted T cells was the material used for TCRbeta CDR3 sequencing. In the source study's methods: Clonal analysis of TCRbeta CDR3 data was done in the R programming language. Alloreactive CD4+ and CD8+ clones were defined by comparing unstimulated samples with post-reaction CFSE-low samples. Regulatory or non-regulatory origin of alloreactive CD4+ clones was assigned by matching sequences to the sorted unstimulated Treg and non-Treg repertoires. The clones in this table, taken by TCRdb from immuneACCESS, are in-frame only. Not every clone is retained; where verified, under half of the shortfall comes from an unresolved V gene, and the cause of the rest is unknown. The V and J calls and the clone size are those of that table, but D and trimming were determined from the DNA. The sample has some 97,000 clones on record, more than 85% of them singletons. The top ten constitute around 2.7% of the sample.

The CDR3, from cysteine to phenylalanine, totals 14 residues. Only CDR3 DNA is held: 42 bases, read in frame from base 1. Sequences SGHRS (CDR1) and YFSETQ (CDR2) are obtained from the germline V gene. From V the trimming removes 0 bases and from J it removes 5 bases, while the gene matches leave 4 bases of the junction unaccounted for. This sequence originates from a human donor in good health. Some clones in this sample may be carry-over from other donors' samples. The V and J segments used are TRBV5-1 and TRBJ1-2, with 7 junctional bases fitting TRBD1. The sample comprised CD4+ T cells sorted from blood. The CDR3 protein is CASSLVQGEYGYTF. DNA sequence: TGCGCCAGCAGCTTGGTCCAGGGGGAGTATGGCTACACCTTC. Here the CDR3 is joined to the reference TRBV5-1 and TRBJ1-2 genes, and the full variable domain is: KAGVTQTPRYLIKTRGQQVTLSCSPISGHRSVSWYQQTPGQGLQFLFEYFSETQRNKGNFPGRFSGRQFSNSRSEMNVSTLELGDSALYLCASSLVQGEYGYTFGSGTRLTVV.